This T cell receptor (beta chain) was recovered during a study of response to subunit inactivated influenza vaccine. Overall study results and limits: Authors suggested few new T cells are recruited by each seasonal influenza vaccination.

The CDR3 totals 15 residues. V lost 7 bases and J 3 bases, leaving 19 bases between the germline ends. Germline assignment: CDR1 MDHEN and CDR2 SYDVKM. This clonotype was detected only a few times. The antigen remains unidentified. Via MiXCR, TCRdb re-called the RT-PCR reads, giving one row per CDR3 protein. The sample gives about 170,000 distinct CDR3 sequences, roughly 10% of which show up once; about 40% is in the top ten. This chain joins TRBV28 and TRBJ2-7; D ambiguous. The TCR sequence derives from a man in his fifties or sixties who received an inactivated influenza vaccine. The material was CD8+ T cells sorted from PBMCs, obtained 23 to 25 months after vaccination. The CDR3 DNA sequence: TGTGCCAGCAACGACCGGGCCGAGAAGGGCTACGAGCAGTACTTC. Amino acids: CASNDRAEKGYEQYF.